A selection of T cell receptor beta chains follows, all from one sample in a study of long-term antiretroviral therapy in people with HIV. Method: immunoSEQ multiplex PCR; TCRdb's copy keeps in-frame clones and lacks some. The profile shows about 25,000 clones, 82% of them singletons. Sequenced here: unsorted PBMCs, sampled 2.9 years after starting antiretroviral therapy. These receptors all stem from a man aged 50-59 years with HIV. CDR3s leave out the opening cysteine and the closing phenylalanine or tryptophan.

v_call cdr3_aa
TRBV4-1 ASSQDPATGLPTEAF
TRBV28 ASSEEVLYNEQF
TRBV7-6 ASSLGTGRFSYEQY
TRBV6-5 ASRLDLNYGYT
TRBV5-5 ASSPRVVETQY
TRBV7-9 ASSAAGPYTEAF
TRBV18 ASSATATNEKLF
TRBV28 ASSTTNLGAETQY
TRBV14 ASSPLGGWVETQY
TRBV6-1 ASSEFHEQY
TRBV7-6 ASSRTGDAAGELF
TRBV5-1 ASSIGQGADTQY
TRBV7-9 ASSLDWETQY
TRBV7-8 ASSERDSRDTQY
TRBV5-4 ASKRTGETDTQY
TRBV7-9 ASSPGQGPNDEQF
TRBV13 ASSTRDRNYEQY
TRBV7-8 ASSPQMNEQF
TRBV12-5 ASGSGTSTDTQY
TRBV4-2 ASSQVWGSGNTIY
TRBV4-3 ASSRQQTGELF
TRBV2 AWGSSIYT
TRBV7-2 ASSLAGGQGASPLH
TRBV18 ASSPDRQGAGEPQH
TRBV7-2 ASSQGAGEAF
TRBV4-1 ASSRDGASMVYEQY
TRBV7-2 ASSPRRDSSAYEQY
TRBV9 ASSPDGTYEQY
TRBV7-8 ATGPTPIGTYEQY
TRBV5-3 ARSFIQGCTEAF
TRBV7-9 ASSLGGPVNEKLF
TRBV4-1 ASSLLRREEQY
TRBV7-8 ASSQGQGAQGYT
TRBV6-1 ASSEVVTDTYGYT
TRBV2 ASSGGRAEAF
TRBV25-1 ASSEGVAGGYT
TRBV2 ASKQGARTDTQY
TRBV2 ASSPRGSRKNEQF
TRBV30 AWGDGNTEAF
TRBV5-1 ASSSSSTYTEAF
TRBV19 ASSSWGPYEQY